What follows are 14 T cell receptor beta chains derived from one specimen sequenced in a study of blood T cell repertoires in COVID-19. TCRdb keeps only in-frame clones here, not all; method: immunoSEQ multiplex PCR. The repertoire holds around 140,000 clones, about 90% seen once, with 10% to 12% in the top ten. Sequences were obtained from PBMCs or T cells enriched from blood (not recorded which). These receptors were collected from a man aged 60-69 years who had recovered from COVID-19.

CDR3 in amino acids: CASSERSDTQYF. CDR3 DNA sequence: TGTGCCAGCAGTGAACGGTCAGATACGCAGTATTTT. The J gene is TRBJ2-3, the V gene TRBV6-1; D not certain. The CDR3 contains 12 residues. Trimming shortened V by 2 bases and J by 4 bases, and 4 bases separated the two germline ends. Looked up from germline, CDR1 is MNHNS and CDR2 is SASEGT.

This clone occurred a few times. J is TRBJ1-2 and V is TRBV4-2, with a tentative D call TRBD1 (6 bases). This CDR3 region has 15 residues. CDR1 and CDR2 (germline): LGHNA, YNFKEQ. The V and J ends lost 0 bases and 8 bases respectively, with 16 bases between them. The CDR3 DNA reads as TGTGCCAGCAGCCAAGAATTTGAGGGGACAAAAGGCTACACCTTC. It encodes CASSQEFEGTKGYTF.

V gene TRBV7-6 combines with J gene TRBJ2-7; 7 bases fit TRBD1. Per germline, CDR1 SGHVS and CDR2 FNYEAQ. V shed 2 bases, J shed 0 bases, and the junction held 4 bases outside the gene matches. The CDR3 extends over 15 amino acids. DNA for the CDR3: TGTGCCAGCAGCTTAATAGGGGACAGCTCCTACGAGCAGTACTTC. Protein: CASSLIGDSSYEQYF.

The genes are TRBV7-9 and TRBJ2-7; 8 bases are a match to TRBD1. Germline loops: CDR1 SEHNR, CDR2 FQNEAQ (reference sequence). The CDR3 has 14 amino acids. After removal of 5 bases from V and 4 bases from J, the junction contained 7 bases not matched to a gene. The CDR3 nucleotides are TGTGCCAGCAGCGTGACAGGGGCAGGGTACGAGCAGTACTTC. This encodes CASSVTGAGYEQYF.

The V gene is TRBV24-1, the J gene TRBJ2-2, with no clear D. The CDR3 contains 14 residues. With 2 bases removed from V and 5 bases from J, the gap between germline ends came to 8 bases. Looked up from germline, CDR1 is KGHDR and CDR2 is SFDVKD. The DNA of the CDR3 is TGTGCCACCAGTGATTATCGCGCTACCGGGGAGCTGTTTTTT. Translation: CATSDYRATGELFF.

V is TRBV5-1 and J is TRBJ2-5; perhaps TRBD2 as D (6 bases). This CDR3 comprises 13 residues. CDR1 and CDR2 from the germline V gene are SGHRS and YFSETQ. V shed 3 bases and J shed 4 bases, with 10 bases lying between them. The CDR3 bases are TGCGCCAGCAGCTCGGGACTTACAGAGACCCAGTACTTC. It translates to CASSSGLTETQYF.

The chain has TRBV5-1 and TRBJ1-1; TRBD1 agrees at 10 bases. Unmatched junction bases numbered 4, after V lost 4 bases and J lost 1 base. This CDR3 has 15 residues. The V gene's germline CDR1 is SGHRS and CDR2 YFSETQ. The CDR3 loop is CASSDRDRGNTEAFF. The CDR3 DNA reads TGCGCCAGCAGCGACCGGGACAGGGGGAACACTGAAGCTTTCTTT.

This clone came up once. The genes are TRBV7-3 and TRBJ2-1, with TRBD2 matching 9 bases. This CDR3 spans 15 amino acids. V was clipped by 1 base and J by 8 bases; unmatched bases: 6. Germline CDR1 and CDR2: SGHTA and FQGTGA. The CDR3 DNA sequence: TGTGCCAGCAGCTTAAATAGCGGGAGCATCGATGAGCAGTTCTTC. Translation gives CASSLNSGSIDEQFF.

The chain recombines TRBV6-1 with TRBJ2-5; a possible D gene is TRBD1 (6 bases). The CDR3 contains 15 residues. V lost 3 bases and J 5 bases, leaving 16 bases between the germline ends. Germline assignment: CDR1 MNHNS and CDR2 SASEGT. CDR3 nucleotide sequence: TGTGCCAGCAGTGATGGACAGCCTCGGAGGGAGACCCAGTACTTC. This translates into CASSDGQPRRETQYF.

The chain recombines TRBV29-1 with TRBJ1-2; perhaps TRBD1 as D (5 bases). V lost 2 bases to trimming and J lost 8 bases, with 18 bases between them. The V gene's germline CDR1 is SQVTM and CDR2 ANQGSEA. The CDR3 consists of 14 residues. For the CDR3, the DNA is TGCAGCGTTGAAATCCGGGGGAGGCGTGAGGGCTACACCTTC. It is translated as CSVEIRGRREGYTF.

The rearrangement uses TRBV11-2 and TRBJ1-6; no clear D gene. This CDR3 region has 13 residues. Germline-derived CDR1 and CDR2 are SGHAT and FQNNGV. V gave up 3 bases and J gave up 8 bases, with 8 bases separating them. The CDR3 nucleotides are TGTGCCAGCAGCTTCGCGAGGGATTCACCCCTCCACTTT. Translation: CASSFARDSPLHF.

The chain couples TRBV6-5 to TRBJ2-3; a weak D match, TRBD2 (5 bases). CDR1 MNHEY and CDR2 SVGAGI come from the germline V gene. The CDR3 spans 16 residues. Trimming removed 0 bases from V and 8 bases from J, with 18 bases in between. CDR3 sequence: CASSYSMLGSQFTQYF. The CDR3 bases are TGTGCCAGCAGTTACTCGATGTTGGGGAGCCAATTTACGCAGTATTTT.

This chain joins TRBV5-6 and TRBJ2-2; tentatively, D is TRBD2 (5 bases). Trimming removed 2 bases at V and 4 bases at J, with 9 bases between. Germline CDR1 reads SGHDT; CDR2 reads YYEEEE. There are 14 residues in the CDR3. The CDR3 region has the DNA TGTGCCAGCAGCTTACCGGACTTCACCGGGGAGCTGTTTTTT. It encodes CASSLPDFTGELFF. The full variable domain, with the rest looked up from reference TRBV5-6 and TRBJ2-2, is DAGVTQSPTHLIKTRGQQVTLRCSPKSGHDTVSWYQQALGQGPQFIFQYYEEEERQRGNFPDRFSGHQFPNYSSELNVNALLLGDSALYLCASSLPDFTGELFFGEGSRLTVL.

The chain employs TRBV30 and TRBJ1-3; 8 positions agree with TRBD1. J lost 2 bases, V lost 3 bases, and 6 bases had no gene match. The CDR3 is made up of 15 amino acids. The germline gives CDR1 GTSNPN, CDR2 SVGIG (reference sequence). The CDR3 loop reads CAWRKTGATGNTIYF. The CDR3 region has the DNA TGTGCCTGGAGGAAGACAGGGGCTACTGGAAACACCATATATTTT.